The following is a TCR beta chain sequence with its context. Antigen unknown. The data are from a study of T cell repertoires in cytomegalovirus infection. Study-wide context: A matching HLA type, together with CMV infection, was signaled by public TCR beta signatures.

TCRdb analysed the reads with MiXCR anew, one entry per CDR3 protein. Here the sample spans about 490,000 distinct CDR3 sequences, about 25% being singletons. The CDR3 runs 15 residues. CDR1 SGHAT and CDR2 FQNNGV come from the germline V gene. Deletions cut 4 bases from V and 3 bases from J, with 12 bases between. General observations from the study: HLA-C-restricted, CMV-specific TCR beta clonotypes were dominant ex vivo. Accumulated public TCR beta family frequency recognized individuals carrying CMV together with the relevant HLA.

Sample: PBMCs. The clonotype originates from a human donor in good health (CMV status not recorded). Some clones in this sample may be carry-over from other donors' samples. V is TRBV11-2 and J is TRBJ1-4; D ambiguous. The CDR3 region is CASSSKGQPNEKLFF. DNA for the CDR3: TGTGCCAGCAGCTCAAAAGGGCAGCCTAATGAAAAACTGTTTTTT.